This is a list of T cell receptor beta chains from one sample in a study of early T cells in non-severe SARS-CoV-2 infection. Each CDR3 protein gets one entry after TCRdb re-called the 5' RACE reads with MiXCR. The sample shows approximately 120,000 distinct CDR3 sequences, more than 12% of them seen only once. The sequencing input was whole blood. These receptors originate from an adult who was a healthcare worker with PCR-confirmed SARS-CoV-2 infection or an uninfected control (not recorded which). Each CDR3 is given with its conserved first and last residue. The D gene is left open where the match is weak. A clone size is listed for some rows: how often the clone was seen (once, few, many), or a class if it is expanded.

j_call,clone_size,v_call,d_call,cdr3_aa,cdr3_nt
TRBJ2-7,many,TRBV7-3,-,CASSLLGLGEQYF,TGTGCCAGCAGCTTATTAGGGTTGGGCGAGCAGTACTTC
TRBJ2-3,-,TRBV4-1,-,CASSLGLADTQYF,TGCGCCAGCTCGCTAGGCCTGGCAGATACGCAGTATTTT
TRBJ1-1,few,TRBV12-3/TRBV12-4,-,CASRPRQSVTEAFF,TGTGCCAGCAGACCCCGACAGTCGGTCACTGAAGCTTTCTTT
TRBJ1-5,-,TRBV20-1,-,CSAGPGGQPQHF,TGCAGTGCGGGGCCCGGGGGTCAGCCCCAGCATTTT
TRBJ1-4,few,TRBV5-1,-,CASSLSGAFNEKLFF,TGCGCCAGCAGCTTGTCGGGGGCGTTTAATGAAAAACTGTTTTTT
TRBJ1-6,many,TRBV12-3/TRBV12-4,-,CASSGGVSYNSPLHF,TGTGCCAGCAGTGGGGGGGTTTCCTATAATTCACCCCTCCACTTT
TRBJ1-1,many,TRBV19,-,CASSIVVQVGAATEAFF,TGTGCCAGTAGTATAGTCGTCCAGGTAGGGGCTGCCACTGAAGCTTTCTTT
TRBJ2-1,-,TRBV3-1,TRBD2,CASSPWGLAGERNEQFF,TGTGCCAGCAGCCCCTGGGGGCTAGCGGGGGAACGCAATGAGCAGTTCTTC
TRBJ2-3,-,TRBV13,-,CASGGVLTDTQYF,TGTGCCAGTGGAGGGGTTCTCACAGATACGCAGTATTTT
TRBJ2-3,few,TRBV7-9,-,CASNLRDFEPDTQYF,TGTGCCAGCAACCTCCGGGACTTTGAACCAGATACGCAGTATTTT
TRBJ2-7,few,TRBV4-1,-,CASSLKWADSHEQYF,TGCGCCAGCAGCCTTAAGTGGGCAGATTCCCACGAGCAGTACTTC
TRBJ2-1,-,TRBV6-1,-,CASSVTRDNEQFF,TGTGCCAGCAGTGTGACCCGAGACAATGAGCAGTTCTTC
TRBJ2-5,many,TRBV12-3/TRBV12-4,-,CASRQEETQYF,TGTGCCAGCAGACAGGAGGAGACCCAGTACTTC
TRBJ2-6,-,TRBV19,-,CASSAFSSGANVLTF,TGTGCCAGTAGCGCTTTTAGCTCTGGGGCCAACGTCCTGACTTTC
TRBJ1-6,few,TRBV2,TRBD1,CASSWDSPPLHF,TGTGCCAGCAGTTGGGACAGTCCACCCCTCCACTTT
TRBJ2-3,-,TRBV10-3,-,CAIRTSSTDTQYF,TGTGCCATCAGAACTAGTAGCACAGATACGCAGTATTTT
TRBJ2-7,few,TRBV9,-,CASSLSTDYEQYF,TGTGCCAGCAGCCTATCCACGGACTACGAGCAGTACTTC
TRBJ2-5,few,TRBV29-1,-,CSVEDPGETQYF,TGCAGCGTTGAGGACCCAGGGGAGACCCAGTACTTC
TRBJ2-3,-,TRBV12-3/TRBV12-4,-,CASTETDTQYF,TGTGCCAGCACGGAGACAGATACGCAGTATTTT
TRBJ1-1,many,TRBV18,TRBD1,CASSPDREAFF,TGTGCCAGCTCACCGGACAGGGAAGCTTTCTTT
TRBJ2-1,many,TRBV5-1,-,CASSPLEGGGDEQFF,TGCGCCAGCAGCCCCCTCGAGGGGGGAGGCGATGAGCAGTTCTTC
TRBJ2-5,-,TRBV7-3,-,CASSLLGAGETQYF,TGTGCCAGCAGCTTACTAGGGGCAGGGGAGACCCAGTACTTC
TRBJ1-1,few,TRBV6-5,-,CASTIVRGNTEAFF,TGTGCCAGCACCATCGTTCGGGGGAACACTGAAGCTTTCTTT
TRBJ1-5,few,TRBV21-1,-,CASSKGPWAKPRNQPQHF,TGTGCCAGCAGCAAAGGGCCCTGGGCTAAACCTCGCAATCAGCCCCAGCATTTT
TRBJ1-5,-,TRBV20-1,-,CSARVPGDQPQHF,TGCAGTGCTAGAGTCCCTGGCGATCAGCCCCAGCATTTT
TRBJ1-2,-,TRBV20-1,TRBD1,CSARDQDRNGYTF,TGCAGTGCTAGAGACCAGGACAGGAATGGCTACACCTTC
TRBJ1-5,-,TRBV7-9,-,CASSPTDQPQHF,TGTGCCAGCAGCCCCACCGATCAGCCCCAGCATTTT
TRBJ1-4,few,TRBV5-1,TRBD1,CASSFGQEGYEKLFF,TGCGCCAGCAGCTTTGGACAGGAGGGATATGAAAAACTGTTTTTT
TRBJ2-1,-,TRBV20-1,TRBD1,CSGYRGSSYNEQFF,TGCAGTGGTTACAGGGGTAGCTCCTACAATGAGCAGTTCTTC
TRBJ1-1,-,TRBV7-8,-,CASSLAETAHTEAFF,TGTGCCAGCAGCTTAGCGGAGACAGCCCACACTGAAGCTTTCTTT
TRBJ2-7,-,TRBV7-9,-,CASSFAGLYYEQYF,TGTGCCAGCAGCTTTGCCGGACTATACTACGAGCAGTACTTC
TRBJ1-3,-,TRBV4-1,-,CASSPFPDSGNTIYF,TGCGCCAGCAGCCCCTTCCCTGACTCTGGAAACACCATATATTTT
TRBJ2-2,few,TRBV4-1,-,CASSHNRGPNTGELFF,TGCGCCAGCAGCCACAACCGGGGGCCGAACACCGGGGAGCTGTTTTTT
TRBJ1-2,-,TRBV27,-,CASSFGRGSGYTF,TGTGCCAGCAGTTTCGGGAGGGGGAGTGGCTACACCTTC
TRBJ1-1,-,TRBV25-1,TRBD1,CASRPGTAFNTEAFF,TGTGCCAGCAGGCCCGGGACAGCCTTTAACACTGAAGCTTTCTTT
TRBJ1-5,few,TRBV27,-,CAAGIAQPQHF,TGTGCCGCGGGGATTGCTCAGCCCCAGCATTTT
TRBJ2-1,-,TRBV5-1,TRBD1,CASSWDREDEQFF,TGCGCCAGCTCCTGGGACAGGGAAGATGAGCAGTTCTTC
TRBJ2-3,-,TRBV5-1,-,CASSLGSSWGTDTQYF,TGCGCCAGCAGCTTGGGGAGCTCTTGGGGCACAGATACGCAGTATTTT
TRBJ2-3,-,TRBV6-1,-,CASNPLGWGGGNTQYF,TGTGCCAGCAACCCCCTAGGCTGGGGGGGCGGGAATACGCAGTATTTT
TRBJ2-7,many,TRBV2,-,CASSTRGHSYEQYF,TGTGCCAGCAGTACCAGGGGACACTCCTACGAGCAGTACTTC
TRBJ1-5,few,TRBV4-1,-,CASSQDTGYNQPQHF,TGCGCCAGCAGCCAAGATACTGGCTACAATCAGCCCCAGCATTTT
TRBJ2-3,few,TRBV5-1,-,CASSRDLATQYF,TGCGCCAGCAGCCGGGACCTGGCAACGCAGTATTTT
TRBJ2-7,few,TRBV7-9,-,CASSRQTYEQYF,TGTGCCAGCAGCCGACAGACCTACGAGCAGTACTTC
TRBJ2-1,-,TRBV3-1,-,CASSQDGGTYNEQFF,TGTGCCAGCAGCCAAGATGGCGGAACCTACAATGAGCAGTTCTTC
TRBJ2-1,-,TRBV12-3/TRBV12-4,TRBD1,CASSFEGATSYNEQFF,TGTGCCAGCAGTTTCGAGGGGGCTACGTCCTACAATGAGCAGTTCTTC
TRBJ2-3,few,TRBV25-1,-,CASSDTGRGTDTQYF,TGTGCCAGCAGTGATACAGGGCGGGGCACAGATACGCAGTATTTT
TRBJ2-6,few,TRBV19,-,CASSIEPGSGANVLTF,TGTGCCAGTAGTATAGAACCCGGGTCTGGGGCCAACGTCCTGACTTTC
TRBJ1-6,few,TRBV5-1,-,CASKPGTGAPPDSPLHF,TGCGCCAGCAAACCGGGGACGGGGGCCCCTCCTGATTCACCCCTCCACTTT
TRBJ1-2,many,TRBV3-1,TRBD1,CASSQAWARGRNGYTF,TGTGCCAGCAGCCAAGCGTGGGCCAGGGGGAGGAATGGCTACACCTTC
TRBJ2-5,-,TRBV12-3/TRBV12-4,-,CASRSTPQETQYF,TGTGCCAGCAGATCAACGCCACAAGAGACCCAGTACTTC
TRBJ2-3,-,TRBV18,TRBD2,CASSPSSGRVGDTQYF,TGTGCCAGCTCACCCTCGTCGGGGAGGGTAGGTGATACGCAGTATTTT
TRBJ1-2,few,TRBV2,-,CARPTRGSNYGYTF,TGTGCCAGACCCACGAGGGGCTCTAACTATGGCTACACCTTC